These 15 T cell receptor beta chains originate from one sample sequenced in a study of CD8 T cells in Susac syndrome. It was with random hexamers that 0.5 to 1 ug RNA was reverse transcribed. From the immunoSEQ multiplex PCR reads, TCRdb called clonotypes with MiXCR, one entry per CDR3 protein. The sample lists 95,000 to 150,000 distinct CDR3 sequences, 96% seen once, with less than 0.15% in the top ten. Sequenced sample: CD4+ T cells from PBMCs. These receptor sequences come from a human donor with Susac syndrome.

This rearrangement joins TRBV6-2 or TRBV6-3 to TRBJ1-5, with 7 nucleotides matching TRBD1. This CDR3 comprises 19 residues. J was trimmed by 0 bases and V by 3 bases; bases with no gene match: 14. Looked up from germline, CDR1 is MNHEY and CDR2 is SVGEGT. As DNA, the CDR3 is TGTGCCAGCAGTTATCCCTTCGGTCGGGGACAGACTAGCAATCAGCCCCAGCATTTT. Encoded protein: CASSYPFGRGQTSNQPQHF.

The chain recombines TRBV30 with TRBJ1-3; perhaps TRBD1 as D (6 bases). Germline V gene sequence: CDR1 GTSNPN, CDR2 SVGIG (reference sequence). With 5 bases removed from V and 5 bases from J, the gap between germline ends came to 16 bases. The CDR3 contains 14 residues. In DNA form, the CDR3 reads TGTGCCTGGGCCATTAGGGGGGTGAGAAACACCATATATTTT. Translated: CAWAIRGVRNTIYF.

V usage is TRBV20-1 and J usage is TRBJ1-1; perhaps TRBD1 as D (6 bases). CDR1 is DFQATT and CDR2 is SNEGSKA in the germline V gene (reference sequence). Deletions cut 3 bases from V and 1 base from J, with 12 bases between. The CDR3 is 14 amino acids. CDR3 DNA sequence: TGCAGTGCTAGTCAGGGAGGGGGGAACACTGAAGCTTTCTTT. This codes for CSASQGGGNTEAFF.

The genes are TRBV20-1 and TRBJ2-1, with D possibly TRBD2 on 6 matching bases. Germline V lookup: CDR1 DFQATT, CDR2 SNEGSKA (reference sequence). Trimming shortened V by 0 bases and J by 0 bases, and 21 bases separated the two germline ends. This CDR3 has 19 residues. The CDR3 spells CSARDMRTNLGSSYNEQFF. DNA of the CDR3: TGCAGTGCTAGAGATATGAGGACTAACCTTGGGAGCTCCTACAATGAGCAGTTCTTC.

The CDR3: CAWTSGRYNEQFF. CDR3 nucleotides: TGTGCCTGGACTAGCGGGAGATACAATGAGCAGTTCTTC. V usage is TRBV30 and J usage is TRBJ2-1; 10 bases fit TRBD2. The CDR3 totals 13 residues. J gave up 4 bases and V 4 bases, and 1 base lay outside the gene matches. Germline V CDR1 and CDR2: GTSNPN, SVGIG (reference sequence). Based on the CDR3 plus reference TRBV30 and TRBJ2-1, the full variable domain is SQTIHQWPATLVQPVGSPLSLECTVEGTSNPNLYWYRQAAGRGLQLLFYSVGIGQISSEVPQNLSASRPQDRQFILSSKKLLLSDSGFYLCAWTSGRYNEQFFGPGTRLTVL.

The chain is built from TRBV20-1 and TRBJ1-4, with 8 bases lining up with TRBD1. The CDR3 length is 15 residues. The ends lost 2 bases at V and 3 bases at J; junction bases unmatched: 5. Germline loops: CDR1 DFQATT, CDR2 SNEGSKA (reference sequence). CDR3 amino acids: CSARIGQGANEKLFF. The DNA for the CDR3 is TGCAGTGCTAGAATCGGACAGGGCGCTAATGAAAAACTGTTTTTT.

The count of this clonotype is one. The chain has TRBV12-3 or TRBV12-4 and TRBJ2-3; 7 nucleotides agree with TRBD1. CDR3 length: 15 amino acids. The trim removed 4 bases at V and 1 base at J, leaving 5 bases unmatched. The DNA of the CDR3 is TGTGCCAGCAGTTCTCCAGGGGGAGGCACAGATACGCAGTATTTT. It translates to CASSSPGGGTDTQYF.

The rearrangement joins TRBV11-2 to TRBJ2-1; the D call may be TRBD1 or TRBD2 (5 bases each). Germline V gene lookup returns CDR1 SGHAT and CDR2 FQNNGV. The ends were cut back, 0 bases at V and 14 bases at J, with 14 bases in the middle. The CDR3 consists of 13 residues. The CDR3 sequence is CASSLEVRGSKFF. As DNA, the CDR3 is TGTGCCAGCAGCTTAGAAGTGAGGGGAAGTAAGTTCTTC. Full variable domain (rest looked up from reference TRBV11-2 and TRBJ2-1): EAGVAQSPRYKIIEKRQSVAFWCNPISGHATLYWYQQILGQGPKLLIQFQNNGVVDDSQLPKDRFSAERLKGVDSTLKIQPAKLEDSAVYLCASSLEVRGSKFFGPGTRLTVL.

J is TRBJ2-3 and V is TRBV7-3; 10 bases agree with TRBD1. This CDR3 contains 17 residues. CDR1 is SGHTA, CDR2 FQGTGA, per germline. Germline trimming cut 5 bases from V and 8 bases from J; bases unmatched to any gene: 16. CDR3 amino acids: CASSPRPGQGGSGTQYF. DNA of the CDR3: TGTGCCAGCAGCCCGAGGCCCGGACAGGGGGGATCGGGTACGCAGTATTTT. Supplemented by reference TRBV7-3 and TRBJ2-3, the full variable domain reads GAGVSQTPSNKVTEKGKYVELRCDPISGHTALYWYRQSLGQGPEFLIYFQGTGAADDSGLPNDRFFAVRPEGSVSTLKIQRTERGDSAVYLCASSPRPGQGGSGTQYFGPGTRLTVL.

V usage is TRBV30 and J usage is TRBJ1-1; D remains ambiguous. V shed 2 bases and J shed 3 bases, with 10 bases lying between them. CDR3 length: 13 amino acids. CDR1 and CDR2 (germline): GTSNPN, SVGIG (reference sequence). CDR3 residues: CAWSSGRDTEAFF. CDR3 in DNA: TGTGCCTGGAGTTCAGGACGGGACACTGAAGCTTTCTTT.

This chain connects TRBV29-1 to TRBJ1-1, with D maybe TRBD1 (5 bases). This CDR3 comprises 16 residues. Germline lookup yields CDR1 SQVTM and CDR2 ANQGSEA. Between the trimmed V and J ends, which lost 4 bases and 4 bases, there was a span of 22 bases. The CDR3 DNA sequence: TGCAGCGTTGGTACGGGGGGGAGAAGGGGTGGCACTGAAGCTTTCTTT. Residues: CSVGTGGRRGGTEAFF.

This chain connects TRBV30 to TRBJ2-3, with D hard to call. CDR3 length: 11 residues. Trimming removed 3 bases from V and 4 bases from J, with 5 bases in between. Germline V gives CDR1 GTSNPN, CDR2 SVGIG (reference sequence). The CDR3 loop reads CAWRIADTQYF. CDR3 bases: TGTGCCTGGAGGATAGCAGATACGCAGTATTTT.

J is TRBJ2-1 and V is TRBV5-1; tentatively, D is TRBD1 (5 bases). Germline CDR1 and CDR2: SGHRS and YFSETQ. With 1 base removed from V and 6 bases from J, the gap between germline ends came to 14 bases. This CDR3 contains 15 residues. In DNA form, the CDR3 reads TGCGCCAGCAGCTTGACAGGCCCTTTAGGCAATGAGCAGTTCTTC. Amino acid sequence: CASSLTGPLGNEQFF.

This chain's CDR3 is CASSRIGTDTQYF. CDR3 sequence (DNA): TGTGCCAGCAGCCGTATCGGGACAGATACGCAGTATTTT. This sequence joins TRBV14 and TRBJ2-3; the D is unclear. In germline, CDR1 is SGHDN, CDR2 FVKESK. The CDR3 consists of 13 residues. The V end was cut by 4 bases, the J end by 3 bases, with 8 bases between.

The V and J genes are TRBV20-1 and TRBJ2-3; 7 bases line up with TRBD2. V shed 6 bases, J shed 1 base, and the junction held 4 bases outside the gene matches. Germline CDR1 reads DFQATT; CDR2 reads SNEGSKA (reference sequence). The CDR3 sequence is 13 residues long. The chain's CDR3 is CSARLARTDTQYF. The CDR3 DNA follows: TGCAGTGCCCGACTAGCCCGCACAGATACGCAGTATTTT.